Below, 30 T cell receptor beta chains from the same sample are listed, as sequenced in a study of ipilimumab plus nivolumab after autologous stem cell transplantation. Some clones are missing from TCRdb's copy, which holds only in-frame ones; the method was immunoSEQ multiplex PCR. The table includes about 12,000 clones, 69% detected once. The material was PBMCs, obtained in a trial of ipilimumab plus nivolumab as post-transplant consolidation. The receptor source for this set is a male donor with diffuse large B-cell lymphoma.

The chain is built from TRBV6-6 and TRBJ2-7; D is perhaps TRBD1 or TRBD2 (5 bases each). V shed 8 bases and J shed 3 bases, with 17 bases lying between them. This CDR3 has 14 residues. Germline V gene data show CDR1 as MNHNY and CDR2 as SVGAGI (reference sequence). The CDR3 DNA sequence: TGTGCCAGCGGACCCCGGGACCGCAACTACGAGCAGTACTTC. Protein sequence: CASGPRDRNYEQYF.

V usage is TRBV27 and J usage is TRBJ2-1; no clear D. The V end lost 5 bases, the J end lost 4 bases, and 6 bases lay between the germline ends. Germline V gene data show CDR1 as MNHEY and CDR2 as SMNVEV (reference sequence). This CDR3 is built from 12 residues. CDR3 residues: CASSRNYNEQFF. Written as DNA, the CDR3 is TGTGCCAGCAGTCGAAATTACAATGAGCAGTTCTTC.

The rearrangement joins TRBV10-3 to TRBJ2-7; 7 bases match TRBD1. From germline, CDR1 is ENHRY and CDR2 SYGVKD. V shed 10 bases, J shed 2 bases, and the junction held 8 bases outside the gene matches. CDR3 length: 13 amino acids. The CDR3 is CASKTGDPYEQYF. The CDR3 DNA sequence: TGTGCCAGTAAAACAGGGGACCCCTACGAGCAGTACTTC.

The chain is built from TRBV5-6 and TRBJ2-1; TRBD2 is a possible D gene (6 bases). From germline, CDR1 is SGHDT and CDR2 YYEEEE. The CDR3 runs 14 residues. V lost 1 base and J 6 bases, leaving 11 bases between the germline ends. As DNA, the CDR3 is TGTGCCAGCAGCTTGCCGGGGGAGAGCAATGAGCAGTTCTTC. This codes for CASSLPGESNEQFF.

This clone showed up just a few times. The J gene is TRBJ2-7, the V gene TRBV19; the D gene is possibly TRBD2 (5 bases). Trimming removed 8 bases from V and 6 bases from J, with 17 bases in between. The CDR3 runs to 13 residues. Looked up from germline, CDR1 is LNHDA and CDR2 is SQIVND (reference sequence). This CDR3 reads CASGERSGGEQYF. For the CDR3, the DNA is TGTGCCAGTGGAGAGAGGAGCGGCGGCGAGCAGTACTTC. Based on the CDR3 plus reference TRBV19 and TRBJ2-7, the full variable domain is DGGITQSPKYLFRKEGQNVTLSCEQNLNHDAMYWYRQDPGQGLRLIYYSQIVNDFQKGDIAEGYSVSREKKESFPLTVTSAQKNPTAFYLCASGERSGGEQYFGPGTRLTVT.

For the CDR3, the DNA is TGTGCCAGCAGCCCGGGGCACGAGCAGTACTTC. This encodes CASSPGHEQYF. The J gene is TRBJ2-7, the V gene TRBV9, with D perhaps assigned TRBD1 or TRBD2 (5 bases each). This CDR3 comprises 11 residues. Looked up from germline, CDR1 is SGDLS and CDR2 is YYNGEE. Trimming shortened V by 4 bases and J by 5 bases, and 7 bases separated the two germline ends.

In DNA, the CDR3 is TGTGCCACCAGCAGTAATGGACAGGGGAAACGTAACTATGGCTACACCTTC. Its translation: CATSSNGQGKRNYGYTF. The chain carries TRBV15 and TRBJ1-2; 9 positions match TRBD1. The ends lost 3 bases at V and 1 base at J; junction bases unmatched: 9. Germline lookup yields CDR1 LNHNV and CDR2 YYDKDF (reference sequence). The CDR3 runs to 17 residues. Complete variable domain (other parts from reference TRBV15 and TRBJ1-2): DAMVIQNPRYQVTQFGKPVTLSCSQTLNHNVMYWYQQKSSQAPKLLFHYYDKDFNNEADTPDNFQSRRPNTSFCFLDIRSPGLGDTAMYLCATSSNGQGKRNYGYTFGSGTRLTVV.

This clone was observed a single time. The chain couples TRBV6-5 to TRBJ2-7, with D perhaps matching TRBD2 (5 bases). CDR3 length equals 14 residues. Germline CDR1 and CDR2: MNHEY and SVGAGI. Deletions cut 5 bases from V and 1 base from J, with 12 bases between. The CDR3 DNA reads TGTGCCAGCAGTGCGTTCGGAGGATCCTACGAGCAGTACTTC. Its protein is CASSAFGGSYEQYF.

The CDR3 loop reads CASSPDRNGNTIYF. CDR3 sequence (DNA): TGTGCCAGCTCACCGGACAGAAATGGAAACACCATATATTTT. The genes are TRBV18 and TRBJ1-3; TRBD1 is a possible D gene (6 bases). The CDR3 is made up of 14 amino acids. Germline CDR1 is KGHSH and CDR2 is LQKENI. Trimming took off 3 bases at V and 3 bases at J, with 9 bases between the two ends.

This clone was seen a single time. This sequence joins TRBV7-8 and TRBJ2-1; D is perhaps TRBD2 (6 bases). Trimming took off 0 bases at V and 6 bases at J, with 15 bases between the two ends. The germline V gene has CDR1 SGHVS and CDR2 FQNEAQ. This CDR3 is 16 amino acids long. CDR3 DNA sequence: TGTGCCAGCAGCTTAGCAAGGAGGGTGAGCCCCAATGAGCAGTTCTTC. Amino acid sequence: CASSLARRVSPNEQFF.

The J gene is TRBJ2-2, the V gene TRBV10-2; a weak D match, TRBD2 (6 bases). CDR3 length: 16 amino acids. V was pared by 6 bases and J by 1 base, with 15 bases between. Germline values: CDR1 WSHSY, CDR2 SAAADI. CDR3 protein: CASRKPGTENTGELFF. In DNA, the CDR3 is TGCGCCAGCAGAAAACCCGGGACTGAGAACACCGGGGAGCTGTTTTTT.

This sequence joins TRBV19 and TRBJ2-5; D is uncertain. Germline CDR1 and CDR2: LNHDA and SQIVND (reference sequence). Between the trimmed V and J ends, which lost 0 bases and 5 bases, there was a span of 13 bases. The CDR3 extends over 15 amino acids. The DNA for the CDR3 is TGTGCCAGTAGTATAGATCTTCGGGTTGGGGAGACCCAGTACTTC. It codes for CASSIDLRVGETQYF.

In this sample, this clone turned up a few times. This chain links TRBV13 with TRBJ2-7; maybe TRBD1 (6 bases). The V gene lost 5 bases and the J gene lost 3 bases, with 17 bases spanning the gap. Germline assignment: CDR1 PRHDT and CDR2 FYEKMQ (reference sequence). The CDR3 totals 15 residues. CDR3 nucleotides: TGTGCCAGCAGCCCCGGCCCGGACAGTCTCTACGAGCAGTACTTC. It is translated as CASSPGPDSLYEQYF.

V usage is TRBV7-9 and J usage is TRBJ2-5; maybe TRBD1 (6 bases). Germline V lookup: CDR1 SEHNR, CDR2 FQNEAQ (reference sequence). The CDR3 covers 15 residues. Trimming removed 3 bases at V and 4 bases at J, with 15 bases between. The DNA of the CDR3 is TGTGCCAGCAGCTTCCCGACAGGTTCGGCAGAGACCCAGTACTTC. The encoded protein is CASSFPTGSAETQYF.

This sequence joins TRBV30 and TRBJ2-5; D is unclear. The CDR3 spans 10 residues. V shed 5 bases and J shed 8 bases, with 9 bases lying between them. Per germline, CDR1 GTSNPN and CDR2 SVGIG (reference sequence). The CDR3 loop is CAWQHGTQYF. The CDR3 DNA sequence: TGTGCCTGGCAACACGGCACCCAGTACTTC.

The chain recombines TRBV14 with TRBJ2-3, with D tentatively TRBD1 or TRBD2 (5 bases each). The CDR3 has 15 amino acids. V lost 5 bases to trimming and J lost 2 bases, with 14 bases between them. Per the germline V gene, CDR1 is SGHDN and CDR2 is FVKESK. CDR3 DNA sequence: TGTGCCAGCAGCACGGGACCCGCTAACACAGATACGCAGTATTTT. Translated: CASSTGPANTDTQYF.

CDR3 loop: CASSSSGGMVEQFF. The CDR3 DNA reads TGTGCCAGCTCGTCCTCTGGCGGGATGGTTGAGCAGTTCTTC. The J gene is TRBJ2-1, the V gene TRBV18, with D tentatively TRBD2 (6 bases). V was clipped by 6 bases and J by 9 bases, with 18 bases between them. The CDR3 is 14 amino acids. Germline V gene sequence: CDR1 KGHSH, CDR2 LQKENI.

This clone turned up a few times. The chain recombines TRBV5-6 with TRBJ2-1; no clear D gene. This CDR3 spans 12 amino acids. V lost 2 bases and J lost 10, with 10 bases in between. CDR1 and CDR2 (germline): SGHDT, YYEEEE. This CDR3 reads CASSFYGREQFF. The CDR3 DNA follows: TGTGCCAGCAGCTTCTATGGAAGAGAGCAGTTCTTC. The complete variable domain, with remaining parts taken from reference TRBV5-6 and TRBJ2-1, reads DAGVTQSPTHLIKTRGQQVTLRCSPKSGHDTVSWYQQALGQGPQFIFQYYEEEERQRGNFPDRFSGHQFPNYSSELNVNALLLGDSALYLCASSFYGREQFFGPGTRLTVL.

The rearrangement uses TRBV27 and TRBJ1-1; 9 bases match TRBD1. This CDR3 is built from 16 residues. Germline loops: CDR1 MNHEY, CDR2 SMNVEV (reference sequence). Unmatched junction bases numbered 14, after V lost 5 bases and J lost 7 bases. CDR3 in amino acids: CASSPRTGEGLGEAFF. CDR3 nucleotide sequence: TGTGCCAGCAGTCCCCGGACAGGGGAAGGGTTAGGTGAAGCTTTCTTT.

The chain has TRBV7-6 and TRBJ2-2; 7 bases are shared with TRBD2. This CDR3 contains 17 residues. The germline gives CDR1 SGHVS, CDR2 FNYEAQ. V was clipped by 4 bases and J by 0 bases; unmatched bases: 8. The CDR3 spells CASSSQLAFANTGELFF. Written as DNA, the CDR3 is TGTGCCAGCAGCTCTCAACTAGCGTTCGCGAACACCGGGGAGCTGTTTTTT.

The rearrangement uses TRBV10-1 and TRBJ2-1; tentatively, D is TRBD2 (5 bases). This CDR3 comprises 14 residues. Trimming left V 3 bases short and J 5 bases short, with 11 bases between. CDR1 is WNHNN and CDR2 is SYGVQD in the germline V gene (reference sequence). The CDR3 DNA reads TGCGCCAGCAGTGATCCGGACTCGAACAATGAGCAGTTCTTC. Residues: CASSDPDSNNEQFF.

This clone counts as medium-sized (0.01 to 0.1%). The chain carries TRBV5-1 and TRBJ2-7; 13 bases are a match to TRBD2. The V segment lost 5 bases and the J segment 7 bases; nucleotides outside the gene matches: 9. Germline loops: CDR1 SGHRS, CDR2 YFSETQ. The CDR3 sequence is 15 residues long. CDR3 sequence (DNA): TGCGCCAGCAGGGATACTAGCGGGGGGGCTGGAGAGCAGTACTTC. Translation gives CASRDTSGGAGEQYF.

This clone appeared once. This chain uses TRBV15 with TRBJ2-1; 12 bases are shared with TRBD2. V was pared by 1 base and J by 7 bases, with 5 bases of the junction left unmatched. This CDR3 is 16 amino acids long. Germline V CDR1 and CDR2: LNHNV, YYDKDF (reference sequence). The CDR3 nucleotides are TGTGCCACCAGCAGAGCCGCGGGACTAGCGGGTAATGAGCAGTTCTTC. This translates into CATSRAAGLAGNEQFF.

This clone was observed many times. The chain employs TRBV5-1 and TRBJ2-3; TRBD2 aligns across 7 bases. The CDR3 is made up of 15 amino acids. Germline values: CDR1 SGHRS, CDR2 YFSETQ. V dropped 7 bases and J dropped 0; count of bases not matched to a gene: 8. CDR3 sequence reads: CASGRGDPSTDTQYF. CDR3 nucleotide sequence: TGCGCCAGCGGCCGGGGGGATCCTAGCACAGATACGCAGTATTTT.

This sequence joins TRBV11-2 and TRBJ2-1; D might be TRBD2 (5 bases). The ends were cut back, 4 bases at V and 3 bases at J, with 13 bases in the middle. The CDR3 loop spans 15 amino acids. Per the germline V gene, CDR1 is SGHAT and CDR2 is FQNNGV. CDR3 protein: CASSYDYSFYNEQFF. The CDR3 bases are TGTGCCAGCAGCTATGACTACTCCTTCTACAATGAGCAGTTCTTC.

The V and J genes are TRBV6-5 and TRBJ2-3; TRBD1 aligns across 7 bases. This CDR3 comprises 13 residues. Germline V gives CDR1 MNHEY, CDR2 SVGAGI. The V and J ends lost 2 bases and 8 bases, in that order; junction bases with no gene match: 4. The DNA of the CDR3 is TGTGCCAGCAGTTACCTAAGGGACAGTACGCAGTATTTT. Translated: CASSYLRDSTQYF.

This clone has only one observation. The chain is built from TRBV25-1 and TRBJ2-6; D is unresolved. The CDR3 is made up of 17 amino acids. From germline, CDR1 is MGHDK and CDR2 SYGVNS. V lost 6 bases and J 0 bases, leaving 15 bases between the germline ends. The CDR3 sequence: CASRAIDSRSGANVLTF. Written as DNA, the CDR3 is TGTGCCAGCAGGGCCATTGACTCTCGCTCTGGGGCCAACGTCCTGACTTTC.

This chain connects TRBV9 to TRBJ2-3; no clear D. There are 12 residues in the CDR3. V gave up 4 bases and J gave up 6 bases, with 9 bases separating them. Germline CDR1 reads SGDLS; CDR2 reads YYNGEE. CDR3 region: CASSSTPDTQYF. As DNA, the CDR3 is TGTGCCAGCAGCAGCACCCCCGATACGCAGTATTTT.

This clone appeared once. This chain connects TRBV7-9 to TRBJ2-5; D is possibly TRBD2 (5 bases). V lost 1 base, J lost 5 bases, and 8 bases lay in between. Germline-derived CDR1 and CDR2 are SEHNR and FQNEAQ (reference sequence). This CDR3 comprises 13 residues. This CDR3 reads CASSLGGYETQYF. The CDR3 nucleotides are TGTGCCAGCAGCTTAGGAGGGTACGAGACCCAGTACTTC.

The CDR3 DNA follows: TGTGCCAGCAGCCCCATGACGGGGGGGTCTAATGAAAAACTGTTTTTT. Protein sequence: CASSPMTGGSNEKLFF. This chain joins TRBV7-6 and TRBJ1-4; weak D call: TRBD1 (5 bases). Germline lookup yields CDR1 SGHVS and CDR2 FNYEAQ. The CDR3 is made up of 16 amino acids. V lost 5 bases to trimming and J lost 3 bases, with 16 bases between them.